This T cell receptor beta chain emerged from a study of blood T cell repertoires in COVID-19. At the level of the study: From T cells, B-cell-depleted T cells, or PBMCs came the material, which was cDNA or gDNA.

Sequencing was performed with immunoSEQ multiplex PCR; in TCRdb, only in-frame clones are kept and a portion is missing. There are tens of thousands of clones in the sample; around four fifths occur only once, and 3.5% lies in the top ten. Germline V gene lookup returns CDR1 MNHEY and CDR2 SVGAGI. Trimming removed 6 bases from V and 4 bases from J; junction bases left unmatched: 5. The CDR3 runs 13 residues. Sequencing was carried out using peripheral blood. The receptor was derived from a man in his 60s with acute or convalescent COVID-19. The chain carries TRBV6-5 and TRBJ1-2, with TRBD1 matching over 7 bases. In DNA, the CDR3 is TGTGCCAGCAGAGAGACAGGGTTCTATGGCTACACCTTC. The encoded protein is CASRETGFYGYTF.